This T cell receptor (beta chain) derives from a study of shared clonotypes between healthy human individuals. For the study at large: Per-donor plates numbered three CD4 naive, three CD4 memory, two CD8 naive and one CD8 memory.

Study-wide results and caveats: Sequencing of the sorted subsets was shown by rarefaction to be incomplete despite large depth.

Genomic DNA belonging to each subset was distributed in equal measure over several immunoSEQ plates. Sequenced by immunoSEQ multiplex PCR; TCRdb stores in-frame clones only, minus some. The profile shows 2 million to 2.5 million clones, about 95% of them singletons. Naive CD8 populations comprised CD45RO-negative cells positively selected for CCR7, excluding terminally differentiated effector memory CD45RA+ cells. CDR3 size: 15 residues. Trimming at V came to 5 bases and at J to 8 bases, leaving 9 bases not matched to a gene. Germline CDR1 and CDR2: MDHEN and SYDVKM. About this clone: The target antigen is unknown.

The material sequenced was naive CD8+ T cells sorted from blood. This sequence originates from a man between 18 and 29 years old in good health. The genes are TRBV28 and TRBJ2-3; 11 positions match TRBD2. The CDR3 nucleotides are TGTGCCAGCAGTCCCATAGCGGGGGGGCCGGGTACGCAGTATTTT. Encoded protein: CASSPIAGGPGTQYF.